This T cell receptor beta chain was retrieved from a study of cytomegalovirus exposure and HLA in healthy donors (dated by TCRdb to about 2017). Background for the entire study: According to an earlier analysis of around 600 of the donors, 150 million to 200 million T cells yielded 117 million unique TCR beta sequences and roughly 280 Gb of sequence data. An early release that covered about 600 HLA-typed donors contained about 300 gigabases of sequencing data and about 84 million unique TCR sequences. The genetic ancestry cluster associated with self-reported Caucasian donors included about four fifths of the approximately 400 genotyped donors. The study aimed to test whether cataloging public T cell receptors could reveal signatures of past pathogen exposure. The study profiled the T cell repertoires of 550 to 700 subjects by immunosequencing and related them to cytomegalovirus serostatus. Besides the first cohort of some 670 subjects, a separate validation cohort made up of 120 different subjects was used. High-throughput TCR immunosequencing, statistical association of individual TCRs with disease status, and machine learning were combined to predict cytomegalovirus infection status. A later analysis re-examined previously published TCR beta repertoires from more than 600 donors and added high-resolution HLA genotyping to investigate patterns of TCR occurrence. Rather than drawing on any new phenotypic data, the later analysis identified candidate immune exposures from TCR beta sequences and the way those sequences occurred across donors. To decide whether each TCR beta V gene segment behaved as functional or pseudogenic, an earlier analysis of some 580 of the donors relied on high-throughput TCR beta sequencing. Alongside the repertoire data, information on donor age, sex, ethnicity and CMV serostatus was compiled. Genome-wide SNP genotypes for about 65% of the roughly 670 donors were used in a later genetic analysis, which treated that subset as a discovery cohort. All discovery cohort repertoires had been generated using a single sequencing platform. HLA typing included class I and class II loci at four-digit resolution. The number of donors typed differed by locus, with about 629-630 for A, B, C, DRB1 and DQB1, roughly 520 for DQA1, about 610 for DPA1, and around 430 for DPB1. About five DR-DQ haplotypes were handled as single units for association and clustering because linkage in the cohort was strong. Across under 500 genotyped donors of the cohort, an average of roughly 200,000 unique TCR beta nucleotide sequences per donor were sequenced, and 15% to 20% of those sequences were non-productive. Points the paper makes about the study in general: Assigning TCR associations to individual alleles was difficult when HLA alleles, especially DR and DQ, strongly co-occurred. A later genetic analysis reported fewer N-insertions in productive TCRs among donors in an Asian-associated ancestry cluster than the roughly 700-donor mean. In a later analysis, the rate of TCR association differed among HLA loci, with DRB1 alleles having the most associated TCRs and HLA-C alleles having the fewest. Correlated functional status among segregating V segments might be attributable to linkage disequilibrium, but an unknown experimental factor could not be ruled out. A further reported finding was that TCR beta sequences accurately predicted the HLA-A and HLA-B alleles for most subjects in the first cohort. In both the original and validation cohorts, the classifier was reported to diagnose cytomegalovirus status with high specificity and sensitivity. The authors suggested that the approach could potentially be extended to other disease states and immunological phenotypes. In vitro tests confirmed that three of the cytomegalovirus-associated TCR beta chains recognize cytomegalovirus antigens. In an earlier analysis of about 600 of the donors, most TCR beta V segments appeared in productive rearrangements about 90% or about 30% of the time, broadly matching IMGT annotations. Immune exposure information for the cohort was limited to CMV serostatus. Because HLA typing was missing for some donors at each locus, association tests included only the typed subset. At a false discovery rate of 0.05, a later analysis linked some 18,000 TCR beta sequences to specific HLA alleles. This cohort had only TCR beta chains sequenced, and the lack of alpha or paired-chain data limited which features could be detected. Most TCR sequences were seen in very few donors, while some public TCRs were found in many individuals. Most CMV-associated TCR beta chains appeared to be HLA-restricted in a later analysis, and the HLA associations seemed to be driven largely by CMV exposure. An association between a missense DCLRE1C variant and V-gene and J-gene trimming of TCR beta chains was found in a later genetic analysis and replicated in an independent cohort. A cluster of highly shared sequence variants was judged likely to represent a technical artifact of the sequencing pipeline. Sequencing depth was assumed to be roughly uniform across donors in the presence/absence analyses, though that assumption may not hold. In a later analysis, HLA-associated TCR beta chains were found to be more clonally expanded and to have lower generation probabilities than equally common non-associated chains. The study gave a list of 150 to 200 TCR beta chains associated with cytomegalovirus. Because the 87-base-pair reads could not distinguish some IMGT-functional V segments, including TRBV6-2 and TRBV6-3, those segments were excluded. Several of the top co-occurrence clusters appeared to be linked to parvovirus B19, influenza, CMV and Epstein-Barr virus, according to a later analysis. Because counts were too low, 15 to 20 rarely observed V segments, including chromosome 9 orphons, were left out of the earlier analysis of 587 of the donors.

Counted from cysteine to phenylalanine, this CDR3 has 20 amino acids. The sequence is cut down to CDR3 DNA, 60 bases in frame from base 1. CDR1 is given as ENHRY and CDR2 as SYGVKD, both from the germline V gene. Trimming accounts for 4 bases at V and 0 bases at J, while the number of junction bases matched to no gene is 12. The cohort consisted of hundreds of healthy bone marrow donors. At the time of sampling, all cohort members were nominally healthy, though unrecorded immune exposures were likely present. The donor tested CMV seropositive, placing the donor among the 289 seropositive members of the cohort. A peripheral blood sample was provided by each donor, and peripheral blood mononuclear cells were used for TCR beta sequencing. Genomic DNA extraction from the blood cell samples was performed with the Qiagen DNeasy Blood Extraction Kit. The method was the immunoSEQ multiplex PCR assay. For the multiplex PCR, a mixture combining 60 forward primers for TCR Vbeta segments and 13 reverse primers for TCR Jbeta segments was used. The CDR3 region of rearranged TCR beta genes was amplified from genomic DNA with a multiplex PCR assay. On the Illumina HiSeq System, the amplified TCR beta libraries were sequenced as 87-base-pair reads. Concerning the study's data processing: In a later analysis, about 80 million unique TCR beta chains were counted across the approximately 640 repertoires, and around 10 million of these chains were shared by at least two donors. Raw reads were error-corrected and collapsed into unique sequences by a nearest-neighbor algorithm in which closely related sequences were merged to remove PCR and sequencing errors. V, D and J gene segments were assigned by aligning CDR3 sequences to IMGT reference sequences. For a sequence to be retained, at least a six-nucleotide match to both a V gene segment and a J gene segment was required. Rearrangements were classified as productive when the CDR3 lacked stop codons and remained in frame with V and J, and all other rearrangements were classified as non-productive. Following IMGT convention, CDR3 was defined as the stretch from the second conserved V-encoded cysteine to the conserved J-encoded phenylalanine. Sequences without an unambiguous match to a single V gene segment were excluded from the earlier analysis of a few hundred of the donors. In an earlier analysis of 587 of the donors, V segments were called functional above 56.7% productive rearrangements and were called segregating when the between-donor standard deviation exceeded 5%. A statistical classification framework was built for diagnosing cytomegalovirus status from the catalog of TCR beta chain sequences. V and J gene assignment, in a later analysis, came from comparing TCR nucleotide sequences with IMGT/GENE-DB human TR gene sequences. Using the TCRdist pipeline, a later analysis assigned CDR3 sequences along with most-parsimonious VDJ recombination scenarios. A later analysis defined each TCR beta chain by its CDR3 amino acid sequence plus V-gene family, and excluded reads lacking a unique V-gene family. To address suspected cross-contamination and a sequencing artifact, a later analysis removed over 500 highly shared, low-generation-probability nucleotide sequences. For each public chain, a later analysis derived a clonal expansion index from normalized ranks of inferred template counts within each repertoire. In a later analysis, generation probabilities were computed using a VDJ recombination model fitted to out-of-frame rearrangements, and the results were checked against IGoR. Hypergeometric tests were used in a later analysis to score TCR-TCR, TCR-HLA and TCR-CMV co-occurrence, with a repertoire-size bias correction applied to the TCR pairs. To estimate false discovery rates, a later analysis permuted the HLA or CMV assignments 20 times. In a later analysis, co-occurring TCRs were grouped using DBSCAN, with TCRdist sequence similarity added in when clustering inside HLA-allele-positive subsets. Repertoires with fewer than 30,000 or more than 120,000 public chains, plus five repertoires with anomalous nucleotide sharing, were excluded from co-occurrence clustering. TCRdb re-hosts the immuneACCESS table, in-frame sequences only. Its copies lack some clones; in the studies checked, an unresolved V gene accounts for under half of them, and the cause for the rest is not known. V, J and clone size are those of that table, while D and trimming were read from the DNA. The sample contains under 200,000 clones, roughly 78% of them found a single time. The ten largest clones capture around 4.3% of the sample.

About this clone: Its target antigen remains unknown. Base qualities are not at hand, and no much larger clone is one base apart.

Sequences were obtained from PBMCs. In this chain, TRBV10-3 is recombined with TRBJ2-3, with 14 bases in between that match TRBD2. This sequence originates from a woman aged 25 to 39 in good health and CMV-seropositive. For the CDR3, the sequence is CAISGHQTSGGGTSTDTQYF. DNA sequence: TGTGCCATCAGTGGACACCAGACTAGCGGGGGGGGGACTAGCACAGATACGCAGTATTTT.